The rows below give T cell receptor beta chains drawn from one sample of a study of blood T cell repertoires in COVID-19. Generated by immunoSEQ multiplex PCR, the TCRdb table keeps only in-frame clones and is missing some. The sample has 300,000 to 350,000 clones; 85% to 95% are singletons. The specimen sequenced was PBMCs or T cells enriched from blood (not recorded which). These receptors were taken from a woman in her 30s who had been exposed to COVID-19. The conserved cysteine and the conserved F or W are not part of the CDR3 here.

CDR3	V	J
ASSPIPGQGKETQY	TRBV7-7	TRBJ2-5
ASSTGTGLYEQY	TRBV28	TRBJ2-7
ASSQANINSETQY	TRBV3-1/TRBV3-2	TRBJ2-5
ASSPAGGASYEQY	TRBV3-1/TRBV3-2	TRBJ2-7
ASSHVQVSPYEQY	TRBV3-1/TRBV3-2	TRBJ2-7
ASRDRPYGYT	TRBV6-5	TRBJ1-2
ASSPSLGVYNEQF	TRBV7-9	TRBJ2-1
ASSKTSGGVYEQF	TRBV19	TRBJ2-1
ASTGGNSYNEQF	TRBV9	TRBJ2-1
ASSIRTGGENQPQH	TRBV19	TRBJ1-5
ASSLSNKNTEAF	TRBV7-9	TRBJ1-1
AISDHNTGELF	TRBV10-3	TRBJ2-2
ASRVAGLNSDTQY	TRBV6-5	TRBJ2-3
ASSQEQRNTEAF	TRBV3-1/TRBV3-2	TRBJ1-1
ASSFSGGELF	TRBV7-9	TRBJ2-2
ASSEGPGGDEKLF	TRBV2	TRBJ1-4
ASSPRQGQTEAF	TRBV9	TRBJ1-1
ASSQGGLGRRDEKLF	TRBV4-1	TRBJ1-4
ASSLKLLAGGRQETQY	TRBV7-9	TRBJ2-5
ASSAGTGGLYEQY	TRBV9	TRBJ2-7